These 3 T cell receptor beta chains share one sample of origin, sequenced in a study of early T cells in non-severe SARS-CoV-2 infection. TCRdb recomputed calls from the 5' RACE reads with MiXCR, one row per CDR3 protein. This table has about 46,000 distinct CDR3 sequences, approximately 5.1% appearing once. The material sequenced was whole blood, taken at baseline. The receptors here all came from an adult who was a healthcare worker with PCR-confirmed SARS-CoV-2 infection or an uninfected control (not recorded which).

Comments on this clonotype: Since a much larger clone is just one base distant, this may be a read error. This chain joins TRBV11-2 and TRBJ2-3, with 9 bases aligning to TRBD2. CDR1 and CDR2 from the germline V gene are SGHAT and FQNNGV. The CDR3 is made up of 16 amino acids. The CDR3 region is CASSFLTSGIGDTLYF. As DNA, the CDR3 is TGTGCCAGCAGCTTTTTGACTAGCGGAATAGGGGATACGCTGTATTTT.

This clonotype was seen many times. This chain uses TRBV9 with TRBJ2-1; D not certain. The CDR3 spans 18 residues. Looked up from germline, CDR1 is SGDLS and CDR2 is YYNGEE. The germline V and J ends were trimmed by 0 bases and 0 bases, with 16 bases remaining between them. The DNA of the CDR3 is TGTGCCAGCAGCGTAGGACCGAGAGAGCTGAGCTCCTACAATGAGCAGTTCTTC. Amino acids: CASSVGPRELSSYNEQFF.

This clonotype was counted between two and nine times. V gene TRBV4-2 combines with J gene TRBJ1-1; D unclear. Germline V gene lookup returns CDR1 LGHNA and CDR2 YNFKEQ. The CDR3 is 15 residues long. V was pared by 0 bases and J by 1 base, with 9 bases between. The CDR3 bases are TGTGCCAGCAGCCAAGAATGGCCAGAGAACACTGAAGCTTTCTTT. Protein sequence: CASSQEWPENTEAFF.